This passage covers 2 T cell receptor beta chains from one sample sequenced in a study of shared clonotypes between healthy human individuals. Here immunoSEQ multiplex PCR was the method, and the copy in TCRdb shows in-frame clones only, minus some. Among 650,000 to 700,000 clones listed, 90% were seen once. Sequences were obtained from memory CD8+ T cells from PBMCs. Described subset: CD45RO+ cells pooled with CCR7-negative TemRA cells. The receptors here all came from a man between 18 and 29 years old in good health. Some clones in this sample may be carry-over from other donors' samples.

This clone was found once. This rearrangement joins TRBV9 to TRBJ2-1; possible D gene TRBD1, 5 bases. V was trimmed by 2 bases and J by 5 bases, leaving 23 bases between them. There are 18 residues in the CDR3. Germline V gives CDR1 SGDLS, CDR2 YYNGEE. The CDR3 nucleotides are TGTGCCAGCAGCGTCAATTACAGGTTCGATAGGGGAAACAATGAGCAGTTCTTC. It specifies CASSVNYRFDRGNNEQFF.

The gene calls are TRBV18 and TRBJ1-4; unclear D gene. The V and J ends lost 0 bases and 4 bases respectively, with 15 bases between them. This CDR3 is built from 17 residues. Per the germline V gene, CDR1 is KGHSH and CDR2 is LQKENI. CDR3 amino acids: CASSPPPSRGINEKLFF. Here the CDR3 DNA reads TGTGCCAGCTCACCACCGCCCTCCAGAGGGATTAATGAAAAACTGTTTTTT.